What follows describes a single T cell receptor (beta chain). This sample is part of a study of blood T cell repertoires in COVID-19. V gave up 0 bases and J gave up 4 bases, with 5 bases separating them. Germline lookup yields CDR1 LGHNA and CDR2 YSLEER. CDR3 length: 13 amino acids. Libraries were prepared by immunoSEQ multiplex PCR; TCRdb keeps only in-frame clonotypes and omits some of them. This table holds 140,000 to 150,000 clones, roughly 87% found once. This sequence originates from a middle-aged woman who had been exposed to COVID-19. Sequenced sample: PBMCs or T cells enriched from blood (not recorded which). The V call is TRBV4-3, the J call TRBJ2-3; D is unclear. The CDR3 here is CASSQESSDTQYF. The CDR3 DNA is TGCGCCAGCAGCCAAGAGAGCTCAGATACGCAGTATTTT.